Each of the 26 T cell receptor beta chains below was sequenced from the same sample in a study of blood T cell repertoires in COVID-19. Sequenced by immunoSEQ multiplex PCR; TCRdb stores in-frame clones only, minus some. The sample includes over 30,000 clones, about 74% of them seen just once. The sample taken for sequencing was peripheral blood. The receptors stem from a human donor in a cohort sampled during active COVID-19.

The chain recombines TRBV28 with TRBJ2-1; 9 positions agree with TRBD2. Trimming took 3 bases from V and 5 from J; bases not matched to a gene: 14. Germline V lookup: CDR1 MDHEN, CDR2 SYDVKM. The CDR3 is made up of 18 amino acids. As DNA, the CDR3 is TGTGCCAGCAGTTTCATACTTTTTCCGGGACTAGCAGACAATGAGCAGTTCTTC. Amino acids: CASSFILFPGLADNEQFF.

This sequence joins TRBV30 and TRBJ2-7; 9 bases map to TRBD1. Looked up from germline, CDR1 is GTSNPN and CDR2 is SVGIG (reference sequence). This CDR3 has 12 residues. As DNA, the CDR3 is TGTGCGGCCCTTCGGACAGGGGCCGAGCAGTACTTC. Translating gives CAALRTGAEQYF.

The chain carries TRBV19 and TRBJ2-2, with TRBD1 identical over 7 bases. Trimming removed 4 bases from V and 6 bases from J; junction bases left unmatched: 5. Germline assignment: CDR1 LNHDA and CDR2 SQIVND (reference sequence). The length of the CDR3 is 14 residues. CDR3 in DNA: TGTGCCAGTAGTACCCGAGGACAGGCCGGGGAGCTGTTTTTT. This encodes CASSTRGQAGELFF.

The gene calls are TRBV27 and TRBJ1-1; 10 bases line up with TRBD1. V trimming: 1 base; J trimming: 4 bases; junction bases outside the gene matches: 3. CDR1 and CDR2 from the germline V gene are MNHEY and SMNVEV (reference sequence). The CDR3 totals 15 residues. The CDR3 DNA follows: TGTGCCAGCAGTTTATGGACAGGGGGAGGCACTGAAGCTTTCTTT. It specifies CASSLWTGGGTEAFF.

V is TRBV3-1 (or the pseudogene TRBV3-2) and J is TRBJ1-1, with 9 nucleotides matching TRBD1. The CDR3 loop spans 16 amino acids. CDR1 and CDR2 from the germline V gene are LGHDT and YNNKEL (reference sequence). V lost 5 bases and J lost 0; bases outside the gene matches: 7. The CDR3 spells CASSYGTGRLNTEAFF. CDR3 DNA sequence: TGTGCCAGCAGCTACGGGACAGGGCGTCTGAACACTGAAGCTTTCTTT.

The V and J genes are TRBV29-1 and TRBJ1-4, with a weak D call TRBD1 (5 bases). Trimming took 4 bases from V and 0 from J, leaving 12 bases between them. CDR1 and CDR2 from the germline V gene are SQVTM and ANQGSEA. This CDR3 is 15 amino acids long. The CDR3 DNA reads TGCAGCGTTGCTAAGGGGCTGGCAACTAATGAAAAACTGTTTTTT. It specifies CSVAKGLATNEKLFF.

DNA for the CDR3: TGTGCCAGCAGCTTGGGGGGGACAACCTACGAGCAGTACTTC. Protein: CASSLGGTTYEQYF. The chain is built from TRBV5-4 and TRBJ2-7, with D tentatively TRBD1 (6 bases). The CDR3 runs to 14 residues. Germline CDR1 is SGHNT and CDR2 is YYREEE (reference sequence). The V end lost 0 bases, the J end lost 2 bases, and 9 bases lay between the germline ends.

J is TRBJ2-5 and V is TRBV4-2; 7 positions match TRBD2. The CDR3 has 14 residues. V gave up 6 bases and J gave up 3 bases; unmatched junction bases: 7. The germline CDR1 and CDR2 sequences are LGHNA and YNFKEQ. CDR3 protein: CASRGAGTKETQYF. The CDR3 DNA sequence: TGTGCCAGCAGAGGAGCGGGAACTAAAGAGACCCAGTACTTC.

This clone was found once. The chain combines TRBV18 with TRBJ1-4; D possibly corresponds to TRBD1 (5 bases). Trimming took 1 base from V and 5 from J, leaving 11 bases between them. The germline V gene has CDR1 KGHSH and CDR2 LQKENI. This CDR3 region has 15 residues. In nucleotides, the CDR3 is TGTGCCAGCTCACCACATCAGGGTTCGAATGAAAAACTGTTTTTT. This gives the protein CASSPHQGSNEKLFF.

This clone was found a few times. The gene calls are TRBV3-1 (or the pseudogene TRBV3-2) and TRBJ1-6, with D perhaps TRBD1 (5 bases). The V gene's germline CDR1 is LGHDT and CDR2 YNNKEL (reference sequence). Trimming stripped 1 base from V and 1 base from J, with 17 bases between. This CDR3 spans 19 amino acids. Written as DNA, the CDR3 is TGTGCCAGCAGCCAAGGCGGCAGGTCCCAGGGATCCTATAATTCACCCCTCCACTTT. Residues: CASSQGGRSQGSYNSPLHF.

This sequence joins TRBV5-4 and TRBJ2-3, with 7 nucleotides matching TRBD2. Germline V lookup: CDR1 SGHNT, CDR2 YYREEE (reference sequence). V lost 0 bases and J lost 1; bases outside the gene matches: 8. The CDR3 is 17 residues long. In nucleotides, the CDR3 is TGTGCCAGCAGCTTGGCCAAGGCTAGCGGACGCACAGATACGCAGTATTTT. Translation: CASSLAKASGRTDTQYF. The full variable domain, with the rest looked up from reference TRBV5-4 and TRBJ2-3, is ETGVTQSPTHLIKTRGQQVTLRCSSQSGHNTVSWYQQALGQGPQFIFQYYREEENGRGNFPPRFSGLQFPNYSSELNVNALELDDSALYLCASSLAKASGRTDTQYFGPGTRLTVL.

V gene TRBV11-2 combines with J gene TRBJ2-7; a possible D gene is TRBD1 (7 bases). The germline V gene encodes CDR1 SGHAT and CDR2 FQNNGV. The CDR3 is 16 amino acids. V shed 5 bases and J shed 0 bases, with 17 bases lying between them. CDR3 nucleotide sequence: TGTGCCAGCAGCATTCAGGGGGGTGGGGACTCCTACGAGCAGTACTTC. Protein product: CASSIQGGGDSYEQYF.

The V gene is TRBV20-1, the J gene TRBJ1-4; a possible D gene is TRBD1 (5 bases). Germline CDR1 is DFQATT and CDR2 is SNEGSKA (reference sequence). The CDR3 sequence is 15 residues long. V lost 6 bases to trimming and J lost 6 bases, with 20 bases between them. The CDR3 here is CSASPQGRLYEKLFF. The CDR3 region has the DNA TGCAGTGCAAGTCCCCAGGGCCGGCTTTATGAAAAACTGTTTTTT.

A single count supports this clone. This chain links TRBV28 with TRBJ2-1; tentative D call: TRBD1 (6 bases). V lost 5 bases and J 5 bases, leaving 19 bases between the germline ends. Germline V gene lookup returns CDR1 MDHEN and CDR2 SYDVKM. CDR3 length: 16 residues. In DNA form, the CDR3 reads TGTGCCAGCAGTCGACGAACAGGGTTCGGTAACAATGAGCAGTTCTTC. Its translation is CASSRRTGFGNNEQFF.

This clone is a singleton in its sample. The chain is built from TRBV9 and TRBJ2-3; TRBD2 agrees at 8 bases. CDR1 is SGDLS and CDR2 is YYNGEE in the germline V gene. After removal of 2 bases from V and 3 bases from J, the junction contained 2 bases not matched to a gene. The CDR3 spans 14 residues. CDR3 sequence reads: CASSVGLATDTQYF. CDR3 nucleotide sequence: TGTGCCAGCAGCGTCGGACTAGCAACAGATACGCAGTATTTT.

The gene calls are TRBV5-6 and TRBJ1-3; TRBD1 agrees at 8 bases. Germline CDR1 reads SGHDT; CDR2 reads YYEEEE. Losses at the gene ends were 3 bases for V and 8 bases for J; bases not matched to a gene: 4. This CDR3 comprises 13 residues. CDR3 in DNA: TGTGCCAGCAGCTCGACAGGGGTACACACCATATATTTT. It codes for CASSSTGVHTIYF.

The chain is built from TRBV5-1 and TRBJ2-4, with a tentative D call TRBD2 (5 bases). Deletions cut 3 bases from V and 9 bases from J, with 19 bases between. CDR3 length equals 15 residues. Germline V CDR1 and CDR2: SGHRS, YFSETQ. CDR3 loop: CASSSPGGGLGIQYF. The CDR3 DNA follows: TGCGCCAGCAGCTCCCCGGGTGGTGGACTGGGCATTCAGTACTTC.

The chain couples TRBV5-1 to TRBJ2-5, with 10 positions matching TRBD2. Germline trimming cut 1 base from V and 1 base from J; bases unmatched to any gene: 4. Germline V lookup: CDR1 SGHRS, CDR2 YFSETQ. The CDR3 spans 16 residues. The CDR3 protein is CASSLTSGNVQETQYF. The DNA for the CDR3 is TGCGCCAGCAGCTTGACTAGCGGGAACGTCCAAGAGACCCAGTACTTC. Using reference TRBV5-1 and TRBJ2-5 for the parts outside the CDR3, the full variable domain is KAGVTQTPRYLIKTRGQQVTLSCSPISGHRSVSWYQQTPGQGLQFLFEYFSETQRNKGNFPGRFSGRQFSNSRSEMNVSTLELGDSALYLCASSLTSGNVQETQYFGPGTRLLVL.

The chain links TRBV19 to TRBJ2-5, with TRBD1 identical over 7 bases. V lost 4 bases, J lost 5 bases, and 10 bases stayed unmatched. Germline CDR1 LNHDA, CDR2 SQIVND (reference sequence). The length of the CDR3 is 15 residues. CDR3 DNA sequence: TGTGCCAGTAGTACGGGACAGTTTCAAAGGGAGACCCAGTACTTC. Encoded protein: CASSTGQFQRETQYF.

The chain uses TRBV2 and TRBJ2-7; D not certain. This CDR3 is built from 12 residues. V was pared by 4 bases and J by 1 base, with 5 bases between. Germline CDR1 is SNHLY and CDR2 is FYNNEI. The CDR3 here is CASSASSYEQYF. The DNA of the CDR3 is TGTGCCAGCAGTGCCTCGTCCTACGAGCAGTACTTC.

The V call is TRBV5-6, the J call TRBJ1-4, with TRBD1 identical over 8 bases. V was clipped by 4 bases and J by 7 bases; unmatched bases: 9. Germline CDR1 is SGHDT and CDR2 is YYEEEE. The CDR3 runs 15 residues. CDR3 coding DNA: TGTGCCAGCAGCGAGACCGGGACAGGTCGTGAAAAACTGTTTTTT. This encodes CASSETGTGREKLFF. Looking up the rest from reference TRBV5-6 and TRBJ1-4 gives the full variable domain: DAGVTQSPTHLIKTRGQQVTLRCSPKSGHDTVSWYQQALGQGPQFIFQYYEEEERQRGNFPDRFSGHQFPNYSSELNVNALLLGDSALYLCASSETGTGREKLFFGSGTQLSVL.

This clone was counted a single time. CDR3 sequence (DNA): TGTGCCAGCAGTTTGAGAGCGGGCCAAGGAGAGCAGTACTTC. Amino acids: CASSLRAGQGEQYF. The chain combines TRBV27 with TRBJ2-7; the D gene is possibly TRBD2 (6 bases). Per germline, CDR1 MNHEY and CDR2 SMNVEV (reference sequence). The CDR3 has 14 residues. V dropped 3 bases and J dropped 7 bases, with 16 bases sitting between them.

The gene calls are TRBV5-1 and TRBJ2-3, with 13 nucleotides matching TRBD2. This CDR3 comprises 16 residues. V gave up 3 bases and J gave up 4 bases; unmatched junction bases: 5. Germline CDR1 reads SGHRS; CDR2 reads YFSETQ. The CDR3 region has the DNA TGCGCCAGCAGCTCCCACGGGACTAGCGGGGCAGATACGCAGTATTTT. Its protein is CASSSHGTSGADTQYF.

V is TRBV28 and J is TRBJ1-6; 9 nucleotides agree with TRBD1. V trimming: 6 bases; J trimming: 6 bases; junction bases outside the gene matches: 6. The germline V gene has CDR1 MDHEN and CDR2 SYDVKM. The CDR3 runs 15 residues. CDR3 nucleotide sequence: TGTGCCAGCAGGCCAGAGACAGGGGGTAATTCACCCCTCCACTTT. Residues: CASRPETGGNSPLHF. Complete variable domain (other parts from reference TRBV28 and TRBJ1-6): DVKVTQSSRYLVKRTGEKVFLECVQDMDHENMFWYRQDPGLGLRLIYFSYDVKMKEKGDIPEGYSVSREKKERFSLILESASTNQTSMYLCASRPETGGNSPLHFGNGTRLTVT.

This sequence joins TRBV7-8 and TRBJ2-7, with 8 bases fitting TRBD2. CDR3 size: 18 residues. Germline values: CDR1 SGHVS, CDR2 FQNEAQ. Trimming took 2 bases from V and 1 from J; bases not matched to a gene: 13. This CDR3 reads CASSLMFAGGVGSYEQYF. DNA for the CDR3: TGTGCCAGCAGCTTAATGTTTGCGGGAGGAGTGGGTTCCTACGAGCAGTACTTC.

V is TRBV4-3 and J is TRBJ1-2, with 12 bases fitting TRBD1. The CDR3 length is 16 residues. Germline V gene lookup returns CDR1 LGHNA and CDR2 YSLEER. V lost 2 bases and J lost 7; bases outside the gene matches: 8. CDR3 sequence: CASSQPGTGGASGYTF. CDR3 DNA: TGCGCCAGCAGCCAACCAGGGACAGGGGGCGCCTCTGGCTACACCTTC.